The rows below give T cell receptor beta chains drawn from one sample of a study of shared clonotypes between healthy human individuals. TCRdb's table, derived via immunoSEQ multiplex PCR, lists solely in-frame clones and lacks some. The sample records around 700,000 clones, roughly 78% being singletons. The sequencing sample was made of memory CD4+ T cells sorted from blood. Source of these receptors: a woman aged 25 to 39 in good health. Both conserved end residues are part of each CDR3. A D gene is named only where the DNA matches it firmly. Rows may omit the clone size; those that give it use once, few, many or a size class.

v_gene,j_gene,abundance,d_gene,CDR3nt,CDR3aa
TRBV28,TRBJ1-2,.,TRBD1,TGTGTCAGCTTTGACAGGGGTCATGGCTACACCTTC,CVSFDRGHGYTF
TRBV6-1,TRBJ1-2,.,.,TGTGCCAGCAGTGCGCAGGGTGGCTATGGCTACACCTTC,CASSAQGGYGYTF
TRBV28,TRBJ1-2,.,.,TGTGCCAGCATGGGACAACTCTATGGCTACACCTTC,CASMGQLYGYTF
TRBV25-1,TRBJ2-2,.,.,TGTGCCAGCACCGGAAGAGTAACCGGGGAGCTGTTTTTT,CASTGRVTGELFF
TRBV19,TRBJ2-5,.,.,TGTGCCAGTAGTCCAGACCGGGACTCCCTGTCTGTTTCGGAGACCCAGTACTTC,CASSPDRDSLSVSETQYF
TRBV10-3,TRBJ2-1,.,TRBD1,TGTGCCATCAGGCCAGGGGACAGCTCCTACAATGAGCAGTTCTTC,CAIRPGDSSYNEQFF
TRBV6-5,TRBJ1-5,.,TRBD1,TGTGCCAGCAGCGAAAGGACAGGGTCCTATCAGCCCCAGCATTTT,CASSERTGSYQPQHF
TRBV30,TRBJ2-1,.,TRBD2,TGTGCCTGGAGTTATCGGACTAGCGGGACCGGTGAGCAGTTCTTC,CAWSYRTSGTGEQFF
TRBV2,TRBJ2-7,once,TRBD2,TGTGCCAGCAATAGACTAGCGGGTTCCTACGAGCAGTACTTC,CASNRLAGSYEQYF
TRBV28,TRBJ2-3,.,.,TGTGCCAGCAGTTTACCCCAGGGTCGGACAGATACGCAGTATTTT,CASSLPQGRTDTQYF